This T cell receptor beta chain was observed in a study of spatial heterogeneity in lung cancer. This clonotype was seen only once. Possible read error: a much larger clone is one base away. Germline values: CDR1 SGDLS, CDR2 YYNGEE. The V and J ends lost 2 bases and 5 bases, in that order; junction bases with no gene match: 5. The CDR3 has 15 residues. Each CDR3 protein gets one entry after TCRdb re-called the 5' RACE reads with MiXCR. The sample contains around 110,000 distinct CDR3 sequences, 12% of which appear only once. The time point here: blood at routine non-recurrence follow-up after resection. Unsorted samples of tumor, nontumor lung or frozen PBMC had their whole RNA sequenced.

The genes are TRBV9 and TRBJ2-7; TRBD1 matches 12 bases. Material: PBMCs, obtained at follow-up. The sequence was obtained from a male donor with early-stage non-small cell lung cancer. The CDR3 sequence is CASSVSGTGGHEQYF. The CDR3 bases are TGTGCCAGCAGCGTTTCCGGGACAGGGGGCCACGAGCAGTACTTC.